Shown below are 20 T cell receptor beta chains from a single sample sequenced in a study of lymphopenia after photon versus proton radiotherapy. The data were produced by immunoSEQ multiplex PCR, yet TCRdb's version contains in-frame clones alone and is incomplete. The data show 53,000 or so clones, with 83% seen just once and 29% held by the top ten. Source: peripheral blood, taken from a patient treated with photon-based radiotherapy. These receptor sequences come from a man aged 50 to 59 with gastric cancer.

In this sample, this clone turned up a few times. V usage is TRBV30 and J usage is TRBJ2-4; D perhaps matches TRBD2 (5 bases). V dropped 5 bases and J dropped 1 base, with 12 bases sitting between them. Per the germline V gene, CDR1 is GTSNPN and CDR2 is SVGIG (reference sequence). The CDR3 contains 14 residues. As DNA, the CDR3 is TGTGCCTGGGACGCGGGTCGGGCCAAAAACATTCAGTACTTC. As protein: CAWDAGRAKNIQYF.

The chain joins TRBV7-8 to TRBJ2-7; D uncertain. The CDR3 is made up of 14 amino acids. Germline V gene sequence: CDR1 SGHVS, CDR2 FQNEAQ. The V gene lost 5 bases and the J gene lost 4 bases, with 15 bases spanning the gap. In DNA, the CDR3 is TGTGCCAGCAGCCCCCCGGGCGGCACTTACGAGCAGTACTTC. Translating it yields CASSPPGGTYEQYF.

The rearrangement joins TRBV19 to TRBJ1-1; 11 bases line up with TRBD1. CDR1 is LNHDA and CDR2 is SQIVND in the germline V gene (reference sequence). CDR3 length equals 16 residues. Losses at the gene ends were 5 bases for V and 0 bases for J; bases not matched to a gene: 5. The CDR3 is CASSSRDRGVNTEAFF. CDR3 nucleotides: TGTGCCAGTAGTTCCCGGGACAGGGGGGTGAACACTGAAGCTTTCTTT.

The CDR3 loop is CASSLSRGVGYEQYF. In DNA form, the CDR3 reads TGTGCCAGCAGCCTGAGCCGCGGTGTTGGCTACGAGCAGTACTTC. The chain recombines TRBV7-8 with TRBJ2-7, with D unresolved. Between the trimmed V and J ends, which lost 5 bases and 3 bases, there was a span of 17 bases. This CDR3 has 15 residues. Germline V gene sequence: CDR1 SGHVS, CDR2 FQNEAQ.

The chain combines TRBV30 with TRBJ1-2, with 9 positions matching TRBD1. The junction had 5 bases not matched to a gene; V was cut back by 4 bases and J by 2 bases. In germline, CDR1 is GTSNPN, CDR2 SVGIG (reference sequence). This CDR3 comprises 14 residues. CDR3 in DNA: TGTGCCTGGAACCGGGACAGGGAGAACTATGGCTACACCTTC. Its protein is CAWNRDRENYGYTF. Supplemented by reference TRBV30 and TRBJ1-2, the full variable domain reads SQTIHQWPATLVQPVGSPLSLECTVEGTSNPNLYWYRQAAGRGLQLLFYSVGIGQISSEVPQNLSASRPQDRQFILSSKKLLLSDSGFYLCAWNRDRENYGYTFGSGTRLTVV.

This clone was seen only once. The gene calls are TRBV7-9 and TRBJ1-4; 7 bases are shared with TRBD1. Germline CDR1 and CDR2: SEHNR and FQNEAQ (reference sequence). This CDR3 is 14 amino acids long. The V gene end was trimmed by 6 bases and the J gene end by 11 bases; junction bases not matched to a gene: 12. This CDR3 reads CASRRGISGGKLFF. CDR3 sequence (DNA): TGTGCCAGCAGACGAGGAATCTCAGGGGGGAAACTGTTTTTT.

The J gene is TRBJ1-3, the V gene TRBV19; no clear D gene. Germline loops: CDR1 LNHDA, CDR2 SQIVND (reference sequence). Trimming stripped 3 bases from V and 3 bases from J, with 12 bases between. The CDR3 consists of 15 residues. The CDR3 DNA follows: TGTGCCAGTAGTATCAGAGGATCTTTTGGAAACACCATATATTTT. Residues: CASSIRGSFGNTIYF. The complete variable domain, with remaining parts taken from reference TRBV19 and TRBJ1-3, reads DGGITQSPKYLFRKEGQNVTLSCEQNLNHDAMYWYRQDPGQGLRLIYYSQIVNDFQKGDIAEGYSVSREKKESFPLTVTSAQKNPTAFYLCASSIRGSFGNTIYFGEGSWLTVV.

The rearrangement links TRBV9 to TRBJ2-7; TRBD1 matches 8 bases. CDR1 is SGDLS, CDR2 YYNGEE, per germline. The CDR3 is made up of 13 amino acids. J lost 6 bases, V lost 0 bases, and 2 bases had no gene match. CDR3 nucleotide sequence: TGTGCCAGCAGCGTAGAGGACAGGGCCGAGCAGTACTTC. Translating gives CASSVEDRAEQYF.

This rearrangement joins TRBV5-4 to TRBJ2-5; TRBD2 matches at 16 bases. Per germline, CDR1 SGHNT and CDR2 YYREEE (reference sequence). The V segment lost 3 bases and the J segment 5 bases; nucleotides outside the gene matches: 7. CDR3 length: 17 amino acids. The CDR3 reads CASSSGTSGRAGETQYF. In DNA form, the CDR3 reads TGTGCCAGCAGCTCCGGGACTAGCGGGAGGGCCGGTGAGACCCAGTACTTC.

The V and J genes are TRBV28 and TRBJ2-1; D call uncertain. This CDR3 region has 12 residues. With 7 bases removed from V and 6 bases from J, the gap between germline ends came to 10 bases. Germline assignment: CDR1 MDHEN and CDR2 SYDVKM. The CDR3 nucleotides read TGTGCCAGCATCGACATAGGCAATGAGCAGTTCTTC. Its translation: CASIDIGNEQFF.

The chain is built from TRBV4-1 and TRBJ1-5; TRBD1 is a possible D gene (5 bases). Trimming shortened V by 1 base and J by 0 bases, and 7 bases separated the two germline ends. Looked up from germline, CDR1 is MGHRA and CDR2 is YSYEKL. The CDR3 spans 15 residues. CDR3 DNA: TGCGCCAGCAGCCAAGTGGGGGATAGCAATCAGCCCCAGCATTTT. Translated: CASSQVGDSNQPQHF.

The chain uses TRBV7-2 and TRBJ1-1; D ambiguous. With 1 base removed from V and 1 base from J, the gap between germline ends came to 7 bases. The germline gives CDR1 SGHTA, CDR2 FQGNSA. The CDR3 length is 14 residues. CDR3 coding DNA: TGTGCCAGCAGCTTAGGGTGGGGGAACACTGAAGCTTTCTTT. It specifies CASSLGWGNTEAFF.

This rearrangement joins TRBV13 to TRBJ1-2; possibly TRBD1 for D (5 bases). V was pared by 4 bases and J by 4 bases, with 16 bases between. In germline, CDR1 is PRHDT, CDR2 FYEKMQ (reference sequence). This CDR3 contains 15 residues. CDR3 loop: CASSSTWDLGYGYTF. CDR3 DNA: TGTGCCAGCAGCTCGACGTGGGACCTGGGCTATGGCTACACCTTC.

The chain carries TRBV18 and TRBJ1-1; D remains unclear. The CDR3 is 13 residues long. V lost 5 bases and J lost 1, with 8 bases in between. Germline V gene lookup returns CDR1 KGHSH and CDR2 LQKENI. The chain's CDR3 is CASSIQENTEAFF. CDR3 nucleotide sequence: TGTGCCAGCTCAATCCAAGAGAACACTGAAGCTTTCTTT.

V usage is TRBV11-3 and J usage is TRBJ2-7, with a tentative D call TRBD2 (6 bases). CDR1 is SGHNT and CDR2 is YENEEA in the germline V gene. The CDR3 is 14 amino acids. The V end was cut by 1 base, the J end by 0 bases, with 7 bases between. CDR3 region: CASSLGGDSYEQYF. The DNA for the CDR3 is TGTGCCAGCAGCTTAGGGGGGGACTCCTACGAGCAGTACTTC.

The rearrangement joins TRBV6-5 to TRBJ2-7; 9 bases align to TRBD2. The CDR3 is 15 amino acids. The V segment lost 2 bases and the J segment 4 bases; nucleotides outside the gene matches: 6. CDR1 MNHEY and CDR2 SVGAGI come from the germline V gene. CDR3 sequence: CASSYSTSGQYEQYF. The CDR3 DNA sequence: TGTGCCAGCAGTTACAGCACTAGCGGGCAATACGAGCAGTACTTC.

The chain is built from TRBV5-6 and TRBJ2-1; TRBD2 matches at 13 bases. Trimming cost V 3 bases and J 6 bases; bases outside gene matches: 3. The CDR3 consists of 15 residues. Per germline, CDR1 SGHDT and CDR2 YYEEEE. The CDR3 DNA is TGTGCCAGCAGCTGGACTAGCGGGAGTTCCAATGAGCAGTTCTTC. Translating it yields CASSWTSGSSNEQFF.

This clone occurred a few times. This chain connects TRBV9 to TRBJ2-7, with D uncertain. The CDR3 loop spans 14 amino acids. Trimming left V 0 bases short and J 3 bases short, with 10 bases between. The germline gives CDR1 SGDLS, CDR2 YYNGEE. The CDR3 DNA reads as TGTGCCAGCAGCGTAGGGATGGGCCACTACGAGCAGTACTTC. This encodes CASSVGMGHYEQYF.

The chain uses TRBV7-6 and TRBJ2-1, with a weak D call TRBD2 (5 bases). Trimming removed 2 bases from V and 6 bases from J, with 8 bases in between. The CDR3 runs 13 residues. Germline V lookup: CDR1 SGHVS, CDR2 FNYEAQ. The CDR3 DNA reads as TGTGCCAGCAGCTTAATCGGGATCAATGAGCAGTTCTTC. It encodes CASSLIGINEQFF.

The chain has TRBV9 and TRBJ2-7; D not certain. Germline assignment: CDR1 SGDLS and CDR2 YYNGEE. Trimming left V 4 bases short and J 3 bases short, with 17 bases between. CDR3 length: 15 residues. In DNA form, the CDR3 reads TGTGCCAGCAGCCCGCAGCCAGAAGGAGACTACGAGCAGTACTTC. Residues: CASSPQPEGDYEQYF.